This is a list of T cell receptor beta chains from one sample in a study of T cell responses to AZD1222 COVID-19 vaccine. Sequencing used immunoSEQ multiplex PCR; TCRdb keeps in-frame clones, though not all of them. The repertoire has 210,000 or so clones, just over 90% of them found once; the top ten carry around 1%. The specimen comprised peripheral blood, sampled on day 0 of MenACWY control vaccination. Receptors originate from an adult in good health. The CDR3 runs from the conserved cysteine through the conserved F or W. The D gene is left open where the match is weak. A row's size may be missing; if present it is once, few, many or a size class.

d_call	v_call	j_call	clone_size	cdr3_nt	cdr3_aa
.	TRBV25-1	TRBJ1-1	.	TGTGCCAGCCGGGGACAGAACACTGAAGCTTTCTTT	CASRGQNTEAFF
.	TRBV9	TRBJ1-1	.	TGTGCCAGCTCGAGGAGGTCAGGGTTATCGACTGAAGCTTTCTTT	CASSRRSGLSTEAFF
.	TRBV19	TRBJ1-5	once	TGTGCCAGTAGTGCCTATCATCGGGGACCGGATCAGCCCCAGCATTTT	CASSAYHRGPDQPQHF
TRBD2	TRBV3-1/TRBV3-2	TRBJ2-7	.	TGTGCCAGCAGCCATGCCCTCCGGACTAGCGGCCTATACGAGCAGTACTTC	CASSHALRTSGLYEQYF
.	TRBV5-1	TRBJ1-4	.	TGCGCCAGCAGCGGCGGACGGGATGAAAAACTGTTTTTT	CASSGGRDEKLFF
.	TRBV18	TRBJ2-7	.	TGTGCCAGCTCACCGGGGCGGACCTCCTACGAGCAGTACTTC	CASSPGRTSYEQYF
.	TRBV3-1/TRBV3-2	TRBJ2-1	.	TGTGCCAGCAGCCCTCCGTGGGAGAACCCGTCCTACAATGAGCAGTTCTTC	CASSPPWENPSYNEQFF
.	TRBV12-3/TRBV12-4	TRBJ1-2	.	TGTGCCAGCAGTCGAAATATAGGGGGCTACACCTTC	CASSRNIGGYTF
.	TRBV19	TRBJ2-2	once	TGTGCCAGTAGTAGGACTCACGCGGGCACCGGGGAGCTGTTTTTT	CASSRTHAGTGELFF
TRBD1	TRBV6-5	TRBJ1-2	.	TGTGCCAGCAGCGGTACAGGGGGCGGCTACACCTTC	CASSGTGGGYTF
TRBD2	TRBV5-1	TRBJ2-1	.	TGCGCCAGCAGCTTGGCGGGGGGGCGGTCCTACAATGAGCAGTTCTTC	CASSLAGGRSYNEQFF
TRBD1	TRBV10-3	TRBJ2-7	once	TGTGCCATCAGTGAGGGACAGGGGGGCGAGCAGTACTTC	CAISEGQGGEQYF
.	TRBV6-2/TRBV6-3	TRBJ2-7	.	TGTGCCAGCAGTTACTCGCCGACAATGAACACCTACGAGCAGTACTTC	CASSYSPTMNTYEQYF
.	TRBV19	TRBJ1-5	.	TGTGCCAGTAGGGACTCAGGGTCCGCCCAGCATTTT	CASRDSGSAQHF
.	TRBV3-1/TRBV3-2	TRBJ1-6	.	TGTGCCAGCAGCCAAGATATAGGGGGGAATTCACCCCTCCACTTT	CASSQDIGGNSPLHF
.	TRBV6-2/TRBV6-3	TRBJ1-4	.	TGTGCCAGCAGTCCATACGGGGCGGAAGAAAAACTGTTTTTT	CASSPYGAEEKLFF
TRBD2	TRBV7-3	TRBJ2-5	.	TGTGCCAGCAGCCCTAGCGGGGGGGAAGAGACCCAGTACTTC	CASSPSGGEETQYF
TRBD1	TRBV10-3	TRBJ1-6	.	TGTGCCATCACGGACAGGGATAATTCACCCCTCCACTTT	CAITDRDNSPLHF
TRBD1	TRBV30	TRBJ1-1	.	TGTGCCTGGAGTGGGGGGACAGGGGGCAGGACTGAAGCTTTCTTT	CAWSGGTGGRTEAFF
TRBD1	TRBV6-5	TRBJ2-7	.	TGTGCCAGCAGGGGGACAGGGGGGTTTGAAGAGCAGTACTTC	CASRGTGGFEEQYF
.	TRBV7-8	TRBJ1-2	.	TGTGCCAGCAGCCCGACGCTTAACTATGGCTACACCTTC	CASSPTLNYGYTF
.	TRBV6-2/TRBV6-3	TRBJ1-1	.	TGTGCCAGCAGTTACCAAGCCAGGAGCACTGAAGCTTTCTTT	CASSYQARSTEAFF
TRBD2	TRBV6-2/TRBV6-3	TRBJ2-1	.	TGTGCCAGCAGTCTGACTAGCGGGGCTTACAATGAGCAGTTCTTC	CASSLTSGAYNEQFF
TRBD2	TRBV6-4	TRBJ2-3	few	TGTGCCAGCAGCCGGGAGGGTACAGATACGCAGTATTTT	CASSREGTDTQYF
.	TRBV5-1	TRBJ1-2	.	TGCGCCAGCAGCCTACGGACAGCGAACTATGGCTACACCTTC	CASSLRTANYGYTF
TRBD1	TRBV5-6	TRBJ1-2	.	TGTGCCAGCAGCTTGACGAGATTTGGGACAGCCCTTCCTAGGGGCTACACCTTC	CASSLTRFGTALPRGYTF
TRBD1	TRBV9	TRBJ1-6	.	TGTGCCAGCTTCCCTCCTCGGGACAGGGGAGTTAATTCACCCCTCCACTTT	CASFPPRDRGVNSPLHF
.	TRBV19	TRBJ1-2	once	TGTGCCAGCCAGGGGAACGGCTACACCTTC	CASQGNGYTF
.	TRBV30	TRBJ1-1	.	TGTGCCTTAGCCGGGAACACTGAAGCTTTCTTT	CALAGNTEAFF
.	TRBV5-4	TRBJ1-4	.	TGTGCCAGCAGCTTGGACCGGGCCCCAAGCGAGAAACTGTTTTTT	CASSLDRAPSEKLFF
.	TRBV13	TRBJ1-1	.	TGTGCCAGCAGCTTAAAAGCCCCGAACACTGAAGCTTTCTTT	CASSLKAPNTEAFF
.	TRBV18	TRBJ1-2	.	TGTGCCAGCTCAATGGACAGCCGATATGGCTACACCTTC	CASSMDSRYGYTF
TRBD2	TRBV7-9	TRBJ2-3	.	TGTGCCAGCAGCCTCTTAGCGGGGGGTAGCACAGATACGCAGTATTTT	CASSLLAGGSTDTQYF
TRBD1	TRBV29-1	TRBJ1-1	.	TGCAGCGTGTTGAATGGTGTCAGGGGGGACACTGAAGCTTTCTTT	CSVLNGVRGDTEAFF
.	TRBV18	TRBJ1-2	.	TGTGCCAGCTCACCCCCGAGGGGAACCTCCTATGGCTACACCTTC	CASSPPRGTSYGYTF
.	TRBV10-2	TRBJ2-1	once	TGCGCCAGCAGATGGACCGATGAGCAGTTCTTC	CASRWTDEQFF
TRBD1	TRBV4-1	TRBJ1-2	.	TGCGCCAGCAGCCAAGGACAGGGGGTTAACTATGGCTACACCTTC	CASSQGQGVNYGYTF
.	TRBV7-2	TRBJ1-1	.	TGTGCCAGCAGCTTAGCAGGGATGAACACTGAAGCTTTCTTT	CASSLAGMNTEAFF
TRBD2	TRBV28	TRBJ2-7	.	TGTGCCAGCAGTCGGACTAGCGGGGGTTCCTACGAGCAGTACTTC	CASSRTSGGSYEQYF
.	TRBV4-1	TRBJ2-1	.	TGCGCCAGCAGCCGAGAGGCCTCCAACCCCTACAATGAGCAGTTCTTC	CASSREASNPYNEQFF
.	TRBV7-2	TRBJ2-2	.	TGTGCCAGCACCGAGGGGGGGTGGGGCACCGGGGAGCTGTTTTTT	CASTEGGWGTGELFF
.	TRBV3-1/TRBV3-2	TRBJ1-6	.	TGTGCCAGCAGCCCCTATTCGAATTCACCCCTCCACTTT	CASSPYSNSPLHF
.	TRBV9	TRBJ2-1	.	TGTGCCAGCAGCCCCCCAGGCAGGTTCGCCCACAATGAGCAGTTCTTC	CASSPPGRFAHNEQFF
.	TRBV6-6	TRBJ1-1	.	TGTGCCAGCAGTTACCGTGAGAGTACTGAAGCTTTCTTT	CASSYRESTEAFF
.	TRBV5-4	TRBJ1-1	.	TGTGCCAGCAGCTTGGGGGCCCCTGGGAAGAACACTGAAGCTTTCTTT	CASSLGAPGKNTEAFF
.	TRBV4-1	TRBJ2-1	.	TGCGCCAGCAGCCAGGTCAACATACTCTCCTACAATGAGCAGTTCTTC	CASSQVNILSYNEQFF
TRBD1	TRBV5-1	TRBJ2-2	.	TGCGCCAGCAGCCGGCGACAGGGAAAGTCCGGGGAGCTGTTTTTT	CASSRRQGKSGELFF
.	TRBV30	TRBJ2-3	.	TGTGCCTGGGGGGCCAGCGGTCATGGGGGTACGCAGTATTTT	CAWGASGHGGTQYF
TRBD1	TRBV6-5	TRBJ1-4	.	TGTGCCAGCAGACAGGGGCCAACTAATGAAAAACTGTTTTTT	CASRQGPTNEKLFF
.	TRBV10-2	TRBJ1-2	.	TGCGCCAGCAGTGAAAGCCGATTAAACTATGGCTACACCTTC	CASSESRLNYGYTF